The 27 T cell receptor beta chains in this list originate from one sample, sequenced in a study of cytomegalovirus exposure and HLA in healthy donors. The PCR contained 60 Vbeta and 13 Jbeta primers. Assay: immunoSEQ multiplex PCR; the TCRdb copy retains only in-frame clones and omits some. The profile shows 150,000 or so clones, about 82% of them singletons. Input material: PBMCs. The receptors derive from a female donor in good health and CMV-seronegative.

The genes are TRBV28 and TRBJ2-5; 9 bases agree with TRBD1. Germline CDR1 MDHEN, CDR2 SYDVKM. J gave up 4 bases and V 6 bases, and 6 bases lay outside the gene matches. The CDR3 length is 14 residues. CDR3 region: CASSRGQGGETQYF. The DNA for the CDR3 is TGTGCCAGCAGCCGGGGACAGGGCGGAGAGACCCAGTACTTC.

The V and J genes are TRBV19 and TRBJ2-6, with 8 bases matching TRBD1. The V gene's germline CDR1 is LNHDA and CDR2 SQIVND (reference sequence). With 5 bases clipped from V and 0 bases from J, the junction kept 12 bases outside the gene matches. The CDR3 has 19 amino acids. CDR3 sequence reads: CASSSGTGVLISGANVLTF. As DNA, the CDR3 is TGTGCCAGTAGTTCCGGGACAGGAGTTCTAATCTCTGGGGCCAACGTCCTGACTTTC.

The V call is TRBV7-9, the J call TRBJ1-1; D is undetermined. Looked up from germline, CDR1 is SEHNR and CDR2 is FQNEAQ (reference sequence). There are 12 residues in the CDR3. Between the trimmed V and J ends, which lost 3 bases and 3 bases, there was a span of 5 bases. CDR3 bases: TGTGCCAGCAGCTTCCTCTACACTGAAGCTTTCTTT. Protein: CASSFLYTEAFF.

A single count supports this clone. A read error may produce the germline difference seen at one junction end. The J gene is TRBJ1-2, the V gene TRBV10-3; TRBD1 matches at 8 bases. Germline V gene sequence: CDR1 ENHRY, CDR2 SYGVKD. There are 16 residues in the CDR3. In DNA, the CDR3 is TGTACCATCAGTGAGTCTTCAGGACAGGGCGGCTATGGCTACACCTTC. Amino acid sequence: CTISESSGQGGYGYTF.

This clone was counted only a few times. The rearrangement uses TRBV19 and TRBJ2-7, with 8 bases lining up with TRBD2. Germline V gives CDR1 LNHDA, CDR2 SQIVND (reference sequence). The V segment lost 3 bases and the J segment 6 bases; nucleotides outside the gene matches: 7. The CDR3 runs to 14 residues. Here the CDR3 reads CASSMTSANPEQYF. The CDR3 region has the DNA TGTGCCAGTAGTATGACTAGCGCAAATCCCGAGCAGTACTTC.

This chain joins TRBV30 and TRBJ2-5, with D possibly matching TRBD2 (5 bases). TRBJ2-7 explains the end of the DNA better; the J call may be wrong. This CDR3 contains 13 residues. CDR1 GTSNPN and CDR2 SVGIG come from the germline V gene (reference sequence). The CDR3 region is CAWRESGMREQYF. Written as DNA, the CDR3 is TGTGCCTGGAGGGAATCGGGGATGCGCGAGCAGTACTTC.

The chain couples TRBV29-1 to TRBJ2-1, with a weak D call TRBD2 (5 bases). Germline lookup yields CDR1 SQVTM and CDR2 ANQGSEA. This CDR3 spans 12 amino acids. Trimming removed 2 bases at V and 8 bases at J, with 10 bases between. The CDR3 bases are TGCAGCGTTGAAAGAGGGTTGCATGAGCAGTTCTTC. Protein: CSVERGLHEQFF.

Worth noting for this clone: Relative to the germline gene, one junction end is altered; a read error may explain this. The chain is built from TRBV7-2 and TRBJ1-2; D is unresolved. The CDR3 spans 11 residues. Germline CDR1 is SGHTA and CDR2 is FQGNSA. The CDR3: CASSLNPGPYF. The CDR3 DNA follows: TGTGCCAGCAGCTTAAATCCGGGTCCTTATTTC.

The chain joins TRBV7-2 to TRBJ1-4; TRBD1 agrees at 7 bases. The CDR3 contains 18 residues. V shed 3 bases and J 0 bases; nucleotides not matched to a gene: 10. Per the germline V gene, CDR1 is SGHTA and CDR2 is FQGNSA. The chain's CDR3 is CASSFVTGVSATNEKLFF. In DNA form, the CDR3 reads TGTGCCAGCAGCTTCGTAACAGGGGTTTCCGCAACTAATGAAAAACTGTTTTTT.

This chain joins TRBV7-2 and TRBJ2-1; 10 bases are shared with TRBD2. The V gene's germline CDR1 is SGHTA and CDR2 FQGNSA. The CDR3 covers 18 residues. Trimming at V came to 0 bases and at J to 3 bases, leaving 8 bases not matched to a gene. The CDR3 sequence is CASSLAWSSGGRYNEQFF. The CDR3 region has the DNA TGTGCCAGCAGCTTAGCGTGGTCTAGCGGGGGCCGCTACAATGAGCAGTTCTTC.

This chain joins TRBV4-1 and TRBJ2-2; 7 bases align to TRBD1. Trimming at V came to 4 bases and at J to 2 bases, leaving 7 bases not matched to a gene. CDR1 and CDR2 (germline): MGHRA, YSYEKL. The CDR3 has 16 amino acids. The CDR3 is CASSLRQGPNTGELFF. The CDR3 nucleotides are TGCGCCAGCAGCCTTCGACAGGGACCAAACACCGGGGAGCTGTTTTTT.

V gene TRBV28 combines with J gene TRBJ1-1, with no clear D. The CDR3 is 14 amino acids. Germline V CDR1 and CDR2: MDHEN, SYDVKM. Deletions cut 4 bases from V and 2 bases from J, with 11 bases between. The CDR3 loop reads CASSYWAVNTEAFF. Written as DNA, the CDR3 is TGTGCCAGCAGTTATTGGGCAGTAAACACTGAAGCTTTCTTT.

This clone was seen only once. V usage is TRBV2 and J usage is TRBJ1-2; a possible D gene is TRBD1 (5 bases). This CDR3 region has 12 residues. The V gene's germline CDR1 is SNHLY and CDR2 FYNNEI. The V end lost 4 bases, the J end lost 3 bases, and 6 bases lay between the germline ends. CDR3 DNA: TGTGCCAGCAGTGGGGGGGACTATGGCTACACCTTC. It encodes CASSGGDYGYTF. The entire variable domain, with the rest obtained from reference TRBV2 and TRBJ1-2, is as follows: EPEVTQTPSHQVTQMGQEVILRCVPISNHLYFYWYRQILGQKVEFLVSFYNNEISEKSEIFDDQFSVERPDGSNFTLKIRSTKLEDSAMYFCASSGGDYGYTFGSGTRLTVV.

V gene TRBV7-2 combines with J gene TRBJ2-7; possible D gene TRBD1, 5 bases. The germline gives CDR1 SGHTA, CDR2 FQGNSA. This CDR3 comprises 15 residues. With 4 bases removed from V and 2 bases from J, the gap between germline ends came to 15 bases. Here the CDR3 DNA reads TGTGCCAGCAGCTCGCACGGGCAGGGAACCTACGAGCAGTACTTC. This codes for CASSSHGQGTYEQYF. Complete variable domain (other parts from reference TRBV7-2 and TRBJ2-7): GAGVSQSPSNKVTEKGKDVELRCDPISGHTALYWYRQSLGQGLEFLIYFQGNSAPDKSGLPSDRFSAERTGGSVSTLTIQRTQQEDSAVYLCASSSHGQGTYEQYFGPGTRLTVT.

The DNA of the CDR3 is TGTGCCTCAGGGGAACTAGCGGATTACAATGAGCAGTTCTTC. It codes for CASGELADYNEQFF. The chain couples TRBV30 to TRBJ2-1, with 8 bases matching TRBD2. From germline, CDR1 is GTSNPN and CDR2 SVGIG (reference sequence). V shed 7 bases and J 4 bases; nucleotides not matched to a gene: 9. The CDR3 has 14 residues.

This chain connects TRBV28 to TRBJ2-7; 11 bases map to TRBD2. V lost 3 bases to trimming and J lost 8 bases; unmatched junction nucleotides: 6. The CDR3 covers 14 residues. CDR1 and CDR2 (germline): MDHEN, SYDVKM. The CDR3 is CASSFLASGRQQYF. The CDR3 coding sequence is TGTGCCAGCAGTTTCCTTGCTAGCGGGAGGCAGCAGTACTTC. The entire variable domain, with the rest obtained from reference TRBV28 and TRBJ2-7, is as follows: DVKVTQSSRYLVKRTGEKVFLECVQDMDHENMFWYRQDPGLGLRLIYFSYDVKMKEKGDIPEGYSVSREKKERFSLILESASTNQTSMYLCASSFLASGRQQYFGPGTRLTVT.

The chain's CDR3 is CASSGGQGGYEQYF. For the CDR3, the DNA is TGTGCCAGCAGTGGGGGACAGGGTGGCTACGAGCAGTACTTC. The rearrangement joins TRBV6-5 to TRBJ2-5; 9 positions match TRBD1. The J call is uncertain, as TRBJ2-7 better fits the DNA end. The CDR3 extends over 14 amino acids. The germline CDR1 and CDR2 sequences are MNHEY and SVGAGI.

Turning to this clone: One junction end disagrees with the germline gene, perhaps due to a read error. The chain has TRBV4-3 and TRBJ2-7; 7 bases map to TRBD2. Germline-derived CDR1 and CDR2 are LGHNA and YSLEER. The CDR3 extends over 15 amino acids. The CDR3 reads CASSQGRAGPYEQCF. The CDR3 DNA follows: TGCGCCAGCAGCCAAGGTAGAGCGGGGCCATACGAGCAGTGCTTC.

The rearrangement joins TRBV6-5 to TRBJ1-5; D is unclear. The CDR3 is 14 residues long. Deletions cut 6 bases from V and 0 bases from J, with 9 bases between. CDR1 and CDR2 from the germline V gene are MNHEY and SVGAGI. DNA for the CDR3: TGTGCCAGCAGCAGCGAATATAGCAATCAGCCCCAGCATTTT. Its translation is CASSSEYSNQPQHF.

The V call is TRBV28, the J call TRBJ1-5; D is possibly TRBD1 (6 bases). Trimming pared 4 bases from V and 5 bases from J, leaving 18 bases between. Germline V CDR1 and CDR2: MDHEN, SYDVKM. CDR3 length: 16 amino acids. CDR3 DNA: TGTGCCAGCAGTTCCTTGCCCGGGACACCGGATCAGCCCCAGCATTTT. Translating gives CASSSLPGTPDQPQHF.

J is TRBJ2-5 and V is TRBV7-9; D perhaps matches TRBD2 (7 bases). The CDR3 is made up of 19 amino acids. Trimming cost V 6 bases and J 5 bases, with 31 bases left between them. Germline CDR1 SEHNR, CDR2 FQNEAQ (reference sequence). In DNA form, the CDR3 reads TGTGCCAGCAGGCAGATGGGGGCCGGAACGGCGGGAGAGGGGGAGACCCAGTACTTC. Its protein product is CASRQMGAGTAGEGETQYF.

V usage is TRBV7-8 and J usage is TRBJ2-3; 10 bases match TRBD2. After removal of 5 bases from V and 1 base from J, the junction contained 15 bases not matched to a gene. Germline V CDR1 and CDR2: SGHVS, FQNEAQ. The CDR3 consists of 19 residues. The CDR3 sequence is CASSHEETSGAWGTDTQYF. The CDR3 DNA reads as TGTGCCAGCAGCCATGAGGAAACTAGCGGGGCCTGGGGCACAGATACGCAGTATTTT.

CDR3 in amino acids: CASSSQTGPGHEQYF. CDR3 bases: TGTGCCAGCAGCTCCCAGACTGGCCCCGGCCACGAGCAGTACTTC. This rearrangement joins TRBV5-4 to TRBJ2-7; D gene uncertain. CDR3 length equals 15 residues. With 3 bases removed from V and 5 bases from J, the gap between germline ends came to 18 bases. Looked up from germline, CDR1 is SGHNT and CDR2 is YYREEE (reference sequence).

The gene calls are TRBV19 and TRBJ1-2, with 10 bases that match TRBD1. V was pared by 7 bases and J by 6 bases, with 11 bases of the junction left unmatched. This CDR3 is 15 amino acids long. Germline lookup yields CDR1 LNHDA and CDR2 SQIVND (reference sequence). CDR3 in amino acids: CASNPHGQGVNGYTF. CDR3 coding DNA: TGTGCCAGTAATCCCCATGGACAGGGGGTCAATGGCTACACCTTC.

The genes are TRBV9 and TRBJ1-1; possible D gene TRBD1, 6 bases. V was trimmed by 4 bases and J by 0 bases, leaving 19 bases between them. The CDR3 is 17 amino acids. Per germline, CDR1 SGDLS and CDR2 YYNGEE. The CDR3 loop reads CASSYDEGQQMNTEAFF. DNA for the CDR3: TGTGCCAGCAGCTACGATGAAGGACAGCAAATGAACACTGAAGCTTTCTTT.

The rearrangement links TRBV18 to TRBJ2-5, with TRBD1 matching 8 bases. Matching the DNA end better, TRBJ2-7 makes the J call doubtful. The CDR3 is made up of 15 amino acids. The V gene's germline CDR1 is KGHSH and CDR2 LQKENI. CDR3 protein: CASSPRLGQGYEQYF. DNA for the CDR3: TGTGCCAGCTCACCCCGACTCGGACAGGGCTACGAGCAGTACTTC.

This clone was recorded a few times. V is TRBV4-3 and J is TRBJ2-7, with D unresolved. V lost 2 bases to trimming and J lost 3 bases, with 17 bases between them. The CDR3 sequence is 16 residues long. CDR1 is LGHNA, CDR2 YSLEER, per germline. In DNA form, the CDR3 reads TGCGCCAGCAGCCAAACTTACTCCGGGTCTAACTACGAGCAGTACTTC. Translating it yields CASSQTYSGSNYEQYF.